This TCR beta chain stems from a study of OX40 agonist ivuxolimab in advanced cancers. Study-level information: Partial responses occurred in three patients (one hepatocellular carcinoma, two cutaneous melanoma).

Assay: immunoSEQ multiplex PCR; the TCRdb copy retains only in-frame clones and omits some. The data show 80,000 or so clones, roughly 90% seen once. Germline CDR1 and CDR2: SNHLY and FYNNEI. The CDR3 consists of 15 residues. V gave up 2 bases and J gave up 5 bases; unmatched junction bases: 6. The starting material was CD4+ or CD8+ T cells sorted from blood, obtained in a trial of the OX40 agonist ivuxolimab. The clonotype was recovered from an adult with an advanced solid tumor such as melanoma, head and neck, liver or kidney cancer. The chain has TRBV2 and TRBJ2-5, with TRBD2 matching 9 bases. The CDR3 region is CASSEILAGMETQYF. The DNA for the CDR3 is TGTGCCAGCAGTGAAATCCTAGCGGGGATGGAGACCCAGTACTTC.